This section outlines one TCR beta chain sequence together with its context. The antigen is undetermined. TCRdb re-derived calls from the reads in MiXCR, one entry per CDR3 protein. The sample contains more than 400,000 distinct CDR3 sequences, about a quarter of which appear only once. These data belong to a study of T cell repertoires in cytomegalovirus infection. On the study more broadly: Public TCR beta signatures marked donors with CMV infection and the matching HLA.

The CDR3 sequence is 15 residues long. Trimming pared 1 base from V and 7 bases from J, leaving 17 bases between. Germline assignment: CDR1 SGHAT and CDR2 FQNNGV. Study-level results: HLA-C-restricted, CMV-specific TCR beta clonotypes were dominant ex vivo. Frequencies of public TCR beta families were cumulated, and this identified carriers of CMV plus the relevant HLA.

This sequence was found in a human donor in good health (CMV status not recorded). Some clones in this sample may be carry-over from other donors' samples. The specimen was PBMCs. The chain carries TRBV11-2 and TRBJ2-7; D may correspond to TRBD1 or TRBD2 (5 bases each). The CDR3 DNA follows: TGTGCCAGCAGCTTAGGACGGCGGTCTGAGGGGGAGCAGTACTTC. It yields the protein CASSLGRRSEGEQYF. The full variable domain, in which reference TRBV11-2 and TRBJ2-7 provide the parts outside the CDR3, is EAGVAQSPRYKIIEKRQSVAFWCNPISGHATLYWYQQILGQGPKLLIQFQNNGVVDDSQLPKDRFSAERLKGVDSTLKIQPAKLEDSAVYLCASSLGRRSEGEQYFGPGTRLTVT.